This T cell receptor (beta chain) comes out of a study of shared clonotypes between healthy human individuals. Overall study: Each donor contributed plates that comprised three CD4 naive, three CD4 memory, two CD8 naive and one CD8 memory.

Notes on this clone: Its antigen is as yet unknown.

Naive-designated CD8 cells lacked CD45RO, were positively enriched for CCR7, and omitted terminally differentiated effector memory CD45RA+ cells. Clones were read by immunoSEQ multiplex PCR, and TCRdb kept only the in-frame ones, dropping some. The sample lists 800,000 or so clones; about 96% were seen once. Overall study findings and caveats: Clonotype sharing across several donors was observed for 5% to 6.5% of naive CD4 clonotypes. Some clonotypes were shared by all four sorted-subset donors, while others were not shared. The non-shared ones had lower generation probabilities than the shared ones.

Between the trimmed V and J ends, which lost 5 bases and 3 bases, there was a span of 11 bases. CDR3 length equals 14 residues. The germline gives CDR1 MNHEY, CDR2 SMNVEV (reference sequence). The origin of this receptor is a man aged 25 to 40 in good health. The genes are TRBV27 and TRBJ2-1; no reliable D call. Sequencing was carried out using naive CD8+ T cells sorted from blood. CDR3 protein: CASSILLDYNEQFF. The CDR3 coding sequence is TGTGCCAGCAGTATCCTCTTGGACTACAATGAGCAGTTCTTC.